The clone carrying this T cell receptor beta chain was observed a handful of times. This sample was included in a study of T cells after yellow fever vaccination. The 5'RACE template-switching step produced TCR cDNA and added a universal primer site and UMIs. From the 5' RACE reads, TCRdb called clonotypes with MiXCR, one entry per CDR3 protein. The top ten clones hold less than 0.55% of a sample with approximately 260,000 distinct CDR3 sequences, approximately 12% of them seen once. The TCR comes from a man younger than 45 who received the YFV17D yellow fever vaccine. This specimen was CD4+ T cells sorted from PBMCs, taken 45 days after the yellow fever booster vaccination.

The CDR3 region has the DNA TGCAGTGCTTACTTCAGGGTTCAGGACAATCAGCCCCAGCATTTT. Translated, it gives CSAYFRVQDNQPQHF. The chain carries TRBV20-1 and TRBJ1-5, with D possibly matching TRBD1 (5 bases). The V gene lost 5 bases and the J gene lost 3 bases, with 17 bases spanning the gap. This CDR3 region has 15 residues. Per the germline V gene, CDR1 is DFQATT and CDR2 is SNEGSKA (reference sequence).